The present entry profiles one T cell receptor beta chain with its context. The CDR3 runs 10 residues. V lost 8 bases and J 2 bases, leaving 3 bases between the germline ends. CDR1 and CDR2 (germline): SEHNR, FQNEAQ (reference sequence). Profiled with immunoSEQ multiplex PCR; TCRdb holds only in-frame clones, not every one. Of approximately 40,000 clones listed, 88% were seen once; the top ten hold 0.9% to 1.5%. These data are taken from a study of T cell changes during pregnancy in multiple sclerosis. The sample was CD4+ T cells from peripheral blood mononuclear cells, taken in the second trimester of pregnancy. V gene TRBV7-9 combines with J gene TRBJ2-5; D unresolved. This receptor was identified in a female donor with multiple sclerosis, enrolled in a pregnancy study. The CDR3 coding sequence is TGTGCCAGCCAACAAGAGACCCAGTACTTC. Translating it yields CASQQETQYF.